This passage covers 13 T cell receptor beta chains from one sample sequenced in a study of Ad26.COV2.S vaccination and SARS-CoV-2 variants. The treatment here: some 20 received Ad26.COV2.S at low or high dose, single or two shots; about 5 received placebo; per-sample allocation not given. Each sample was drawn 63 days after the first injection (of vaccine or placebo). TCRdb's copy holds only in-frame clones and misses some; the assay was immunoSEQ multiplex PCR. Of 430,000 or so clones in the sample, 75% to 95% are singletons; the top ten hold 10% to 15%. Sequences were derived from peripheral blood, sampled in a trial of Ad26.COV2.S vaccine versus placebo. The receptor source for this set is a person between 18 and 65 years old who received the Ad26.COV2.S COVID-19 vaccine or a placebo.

CDR3 sequence reads: CASSGYGGRQNSPLHF. CDR3 coding DNA: TGTGCCAGCTCCGGGTACGGGGGGCGTCAGAATTCACCCCTCCACTTT. J is TRBJ1-6 and V is TRBV7-2; D is possibly TRBD1 (6 bases). The CDR3 is 16 residues long. The germline V and J ends were trimmed by 8 bases and 7 bases, with 21 bases remaining between them. Per germline, CDR1 SGHTA and CDR2 FQGNSA.

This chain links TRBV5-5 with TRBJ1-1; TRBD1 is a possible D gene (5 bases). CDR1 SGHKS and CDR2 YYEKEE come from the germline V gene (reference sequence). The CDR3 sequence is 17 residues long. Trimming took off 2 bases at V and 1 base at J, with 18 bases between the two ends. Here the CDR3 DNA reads TGTGCCAGCAGCTTTTATGGGGGTCCTCTAAGGAACACTGAAGCTTTCTTT. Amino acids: CASSFYGGPLRNTEAFF.

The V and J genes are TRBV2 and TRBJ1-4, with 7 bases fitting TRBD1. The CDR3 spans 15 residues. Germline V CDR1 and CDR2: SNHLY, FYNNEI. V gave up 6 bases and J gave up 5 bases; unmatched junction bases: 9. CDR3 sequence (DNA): TGTGCCAGCAGGGACAAGGGGGCCCCCAATGAAAAACTGTTTTTT. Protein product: CASRDKGAPNEKLFF. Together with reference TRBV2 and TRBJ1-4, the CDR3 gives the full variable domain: EPEVTQTPSHQVTQMGQEVILRCVPISNHLYFYWYRQILGQKVEFLVSFYNNEISEKSEIFDDQFSVERPDGSNFTLKIRSTKLEDSAMYFCASRDKGAPNEKLFFGSGTQLSVL.

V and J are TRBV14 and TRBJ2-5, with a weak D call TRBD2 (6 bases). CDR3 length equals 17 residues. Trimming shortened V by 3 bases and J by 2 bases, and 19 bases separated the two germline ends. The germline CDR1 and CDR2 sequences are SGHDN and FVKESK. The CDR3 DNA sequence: TGTGCCAGCAGCCACCTCTTAGCGGAAAAAGCACAAGAGACCCAGTACTTC. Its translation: CASSHLLAEKAQETQYF.

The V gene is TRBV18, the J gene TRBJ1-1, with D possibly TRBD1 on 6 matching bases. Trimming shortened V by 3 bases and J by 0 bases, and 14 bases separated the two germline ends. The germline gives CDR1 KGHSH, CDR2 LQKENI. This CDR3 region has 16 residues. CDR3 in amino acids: CASSPDRSNMNTEAFF. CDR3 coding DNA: TGTGCCAGCTCACCGGACAGATCAAACATGAACACTGAAGCTTTCTTT.

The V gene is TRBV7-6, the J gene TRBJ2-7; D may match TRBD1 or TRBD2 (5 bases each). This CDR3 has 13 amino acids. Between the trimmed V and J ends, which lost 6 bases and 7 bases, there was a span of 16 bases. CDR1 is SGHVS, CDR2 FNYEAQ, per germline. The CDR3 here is CASSWGSTGEQYF. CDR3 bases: TGTGCCAGCAGTTGGGGGTCGACGGGGGAGCAGTACTTC. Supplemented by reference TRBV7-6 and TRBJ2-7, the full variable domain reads GAGVSQSPRYKVTKRGQDVALRCDPISGHVSLYWYRQALGQGPEFLTYFNYEAQQDKSGLPNDRFSAERPEGSISTLTIQRTEQRDSAMYRCASSWGSTGEQYFGPGTRLTVT.

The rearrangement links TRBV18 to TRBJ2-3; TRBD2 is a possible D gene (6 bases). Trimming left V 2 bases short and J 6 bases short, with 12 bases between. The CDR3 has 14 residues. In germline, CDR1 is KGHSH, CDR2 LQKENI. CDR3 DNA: TGTGCCAGCTCACCAAACACGGAGGGGGATACGCAGTATTTT. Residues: CASSPNTEGDTQYF. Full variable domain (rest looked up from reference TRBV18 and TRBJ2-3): NAGVMQNPRHLVRRRGQEARLRCSPMKGHSHVYWYRQLPEEGLKFMVYLQKENIIDESGMPKERFSAEFPKEGPSILRIQQVVRGDSAAYFCASSPNTEGDTQYFGPGTRLTVL.

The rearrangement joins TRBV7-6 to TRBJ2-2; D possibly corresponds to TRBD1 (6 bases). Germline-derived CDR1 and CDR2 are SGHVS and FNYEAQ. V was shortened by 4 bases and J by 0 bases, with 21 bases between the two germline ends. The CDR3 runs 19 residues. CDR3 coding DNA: TGTGCCAGCAGCTCGCACCTCCGATCGACAGGCGCGAACACCGGGGAGCTGTTTTTT. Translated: CASSSHLRSTGANTGELFF.

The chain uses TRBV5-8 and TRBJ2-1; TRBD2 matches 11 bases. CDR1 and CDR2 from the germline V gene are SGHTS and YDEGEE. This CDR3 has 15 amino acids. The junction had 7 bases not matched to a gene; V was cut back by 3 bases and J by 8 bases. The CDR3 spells CASSSSSGRMDEQFF. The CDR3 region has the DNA TGTGCCAGCAGCTCTTCTAGCGGGAGGATGGATGAGCAGTTCTTC.

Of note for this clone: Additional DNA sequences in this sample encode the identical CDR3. The CDR3 nucleotides read TGTGCCAGCAGTTACTCGGACAACTATGGCTACACCTTC. It specifies CASSYSDNYGYTF. V and J are TRBV6-2 or TRBV6-3 and TRBJ1-2, with D unresolved. V gave up 0 bases and J gave up 2 bases, with 4 bases separating them. Germline CDR1 MNHEY, CDR2 SVGEGT. The CDR3 totals 13 residues.

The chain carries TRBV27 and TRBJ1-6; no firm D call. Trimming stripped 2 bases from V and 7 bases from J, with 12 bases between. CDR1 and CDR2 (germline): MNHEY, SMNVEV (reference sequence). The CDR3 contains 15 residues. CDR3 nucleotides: TGTGCCAGCAGTTTAGGAGGGCGAAAAAATTCACCCCTCCACTTT. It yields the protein CASSLGGRKNSPLHF.

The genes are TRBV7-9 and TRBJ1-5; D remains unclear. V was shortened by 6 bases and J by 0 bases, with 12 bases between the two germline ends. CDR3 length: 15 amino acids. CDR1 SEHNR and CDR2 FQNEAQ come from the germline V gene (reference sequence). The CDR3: CASSRIELSNQPQHF. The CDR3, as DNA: TGTGCCAGCAGTAGAATCGAGCTTAGCAATCAGCCCCAGCATTTT.

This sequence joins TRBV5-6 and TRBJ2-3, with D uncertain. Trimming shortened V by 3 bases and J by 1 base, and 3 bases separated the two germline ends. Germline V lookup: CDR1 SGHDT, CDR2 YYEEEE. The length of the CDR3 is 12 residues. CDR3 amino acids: CASSSGTDTQYF. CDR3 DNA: TGTGCCAGCAGCTCAGGCACAGATACGCAGTATTTT.